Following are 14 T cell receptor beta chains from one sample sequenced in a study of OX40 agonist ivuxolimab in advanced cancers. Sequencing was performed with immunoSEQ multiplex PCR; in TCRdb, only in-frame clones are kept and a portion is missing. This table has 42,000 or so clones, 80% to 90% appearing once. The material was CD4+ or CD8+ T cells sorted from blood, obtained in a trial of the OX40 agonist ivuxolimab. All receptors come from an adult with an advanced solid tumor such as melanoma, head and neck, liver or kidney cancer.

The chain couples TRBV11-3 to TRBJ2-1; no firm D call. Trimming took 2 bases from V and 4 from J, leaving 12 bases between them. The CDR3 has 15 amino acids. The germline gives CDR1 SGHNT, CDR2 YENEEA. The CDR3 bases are TGTGCCAGCAGCTTACAAGGCGCGGCGTACAATGAGCAGTTCTTC. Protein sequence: CASSLQGAAYNEQFF.

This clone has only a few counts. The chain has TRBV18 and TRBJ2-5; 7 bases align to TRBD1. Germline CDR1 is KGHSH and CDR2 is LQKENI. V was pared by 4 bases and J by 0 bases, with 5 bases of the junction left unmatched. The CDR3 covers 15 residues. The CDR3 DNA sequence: TGTGCCAGCTCACTTGGACAGGAGCACCAAGAGACCCAGTACTTC. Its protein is CASSLGQEHQETQYF.

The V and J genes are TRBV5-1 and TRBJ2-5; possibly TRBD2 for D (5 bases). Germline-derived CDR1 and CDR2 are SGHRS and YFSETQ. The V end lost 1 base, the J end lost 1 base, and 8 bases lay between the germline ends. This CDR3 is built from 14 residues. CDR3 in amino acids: CASSLSGSQETQYF. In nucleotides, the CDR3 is TGCGCCAGCAGCTTGTCGGGATCCCAAGAGACCCAGTACTTC. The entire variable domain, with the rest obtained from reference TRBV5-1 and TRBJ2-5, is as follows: KAGVTQTPRYLIKTRGQQVTLSCSPISGHRSVSWYQQTPGQGLQFLFEYFSETQRNKGNFPGRFSGRQFSNSRSEMNVSTLELGDSALYLCASSLSGSQETQYFGPGTRLLVL.

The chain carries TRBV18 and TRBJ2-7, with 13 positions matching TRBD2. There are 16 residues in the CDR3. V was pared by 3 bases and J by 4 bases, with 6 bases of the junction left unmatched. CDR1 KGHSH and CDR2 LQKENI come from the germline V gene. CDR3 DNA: TGTGCCAGCTCACCTACGGGACTAGCGGGAATGTACGAGCAGTACTTC. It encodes CASSPTGLAGMYEQYF.

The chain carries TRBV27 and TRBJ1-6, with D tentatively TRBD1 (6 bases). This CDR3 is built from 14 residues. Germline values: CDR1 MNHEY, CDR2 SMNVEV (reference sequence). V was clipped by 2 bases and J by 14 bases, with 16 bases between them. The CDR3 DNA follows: TGTGCCAGCAGTTTACAGCCCAGGGGCGGGACCCTCCACTTT. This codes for CASSLQPRGGTLHF.

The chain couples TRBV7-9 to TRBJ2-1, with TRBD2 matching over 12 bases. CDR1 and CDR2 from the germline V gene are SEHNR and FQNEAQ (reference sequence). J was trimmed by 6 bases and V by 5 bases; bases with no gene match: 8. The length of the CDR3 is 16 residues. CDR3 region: CASSMTSGRRFNEQFF. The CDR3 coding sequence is TGTGCCAGCAGCATGACTAGCGGGAGAAGATTCAATGAGCAGTTCTTC.

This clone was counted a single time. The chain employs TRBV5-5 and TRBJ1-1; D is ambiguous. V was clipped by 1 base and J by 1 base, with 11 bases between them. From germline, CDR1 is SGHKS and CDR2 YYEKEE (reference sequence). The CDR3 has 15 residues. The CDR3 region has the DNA TGTGCCAGCAGCTTGTTCGGGGATACGAACACTGAAGCTTTCTTT. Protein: CASSLFGDTNTEAFF.

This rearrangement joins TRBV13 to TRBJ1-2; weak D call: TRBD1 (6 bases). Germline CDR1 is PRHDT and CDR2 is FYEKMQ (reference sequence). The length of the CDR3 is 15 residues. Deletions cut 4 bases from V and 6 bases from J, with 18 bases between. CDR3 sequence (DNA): TGTGCCAGCAGCTCACCGGTGGTGCAGGGGCATGGCTACACCTTC. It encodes CASSSPVVQGHGYTF.

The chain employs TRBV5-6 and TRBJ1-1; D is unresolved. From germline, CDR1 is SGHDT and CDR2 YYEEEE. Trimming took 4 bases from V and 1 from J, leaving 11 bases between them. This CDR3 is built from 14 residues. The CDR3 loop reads CASSRPTGNTEAFF. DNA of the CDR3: TGTGCCAGCAGCCGACCTACTGGGAACACTGAAGCTTTCTTT. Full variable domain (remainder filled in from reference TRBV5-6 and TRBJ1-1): DAGVTQSPTHLIKTRGQQVTLRCSPKSGHDTVSWYQQALGQGPQFIFQYYEEEERQRGNFPDRFSGHQFPNYSSELNVNALLLGDSALYLCASSRPTGNTEAFFGQGTRLTVV.

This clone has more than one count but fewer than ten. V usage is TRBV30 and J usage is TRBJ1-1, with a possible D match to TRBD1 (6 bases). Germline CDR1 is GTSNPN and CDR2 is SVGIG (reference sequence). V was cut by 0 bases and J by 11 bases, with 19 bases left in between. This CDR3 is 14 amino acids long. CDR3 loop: CAWSVGGPAPGAFF. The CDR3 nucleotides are TGTGCCTGGAGTGTAGGGGGACCGGCGCCGGGGGCTTTCTTT.

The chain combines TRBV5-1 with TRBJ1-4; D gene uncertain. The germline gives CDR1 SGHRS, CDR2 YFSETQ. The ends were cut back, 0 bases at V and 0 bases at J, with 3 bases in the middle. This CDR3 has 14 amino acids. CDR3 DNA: TGCGCCAGCAGCTTGGGATCAACTAATGAAAAACTGTTTTTT. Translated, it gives CASSLGSTNEKLFF.

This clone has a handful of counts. The CDR3 protein is CASSFVGRGTDTQYF. CDR3 bases: TGCGCCAGCAGCTTCGTTGGCAGGGGCACAGATACGCAGTATTTT. The chain is built from TRBV5-1 and TRBJ2-3, with TRBD1 as a possible D gene (5 bases). Germline values: CDR1 SGHRS, CDR2 YFSETQ. CDR3 length equals 15 residues. V was shortened by 2 bases and J by 1 base, with 11 bases between the two germline ends.

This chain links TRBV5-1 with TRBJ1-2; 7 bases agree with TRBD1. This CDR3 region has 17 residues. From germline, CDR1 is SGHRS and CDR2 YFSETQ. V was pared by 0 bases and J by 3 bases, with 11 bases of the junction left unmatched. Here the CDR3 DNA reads TGCGCCAGCAGCTTGGCCCCGACAGGGAACCAACACTATGGCTACACCTTC. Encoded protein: CASSLAPTGNQHYGYTF. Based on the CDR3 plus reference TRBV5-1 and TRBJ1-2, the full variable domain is KAGVTQTPRYLIKTRGQQVTLSCSPISGHRSVSWYQQTPGQGLQFLFEYFSETQRNKGNFPGRFSGRQFSNSRSEMNVSTLELGDSALYLCASSLAPTGNQHYGYTFGSGTRLTVV.

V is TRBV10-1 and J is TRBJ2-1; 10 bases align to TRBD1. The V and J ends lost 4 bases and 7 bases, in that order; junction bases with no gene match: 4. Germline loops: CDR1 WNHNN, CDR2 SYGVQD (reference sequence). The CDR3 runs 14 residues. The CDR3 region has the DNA TGCGCCAGCAGTGCCAGACAGGGGGCAAATGAGCAGTTCTTC. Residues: CASSARQGANEQFF.